The 29 T cell receptor beta chains below come from one sample, sequenced in a study of T cell responses to AZD1222 COVID-19 vaccine. TCRdb's table, derived via immunoSEQ multiplex PCR, lists solely in-frame clones and lacks some. The sample consists of some 99,000 clones, about nine tenths of them appearing once. Material: peripheral blood, obtained 28 days after the second AZD1222 dose. All receptors come from an adult who received the AZD1222 COVID-19 vaccine.

This chain joins TRBV7-9 and TRBJ1-1; D is undetermined. CDR3 length equals 14 residues. Trimming removed 5 bases at V and 1 base at J, with 11 bases between. The germline V gene has CDR1 SEHNR and CDR2 FQNEAQ (reference sequence). CDR3 sequence reads: CASSPPGWNTEAFF. The CDR3 nucleotides are TGTGCCAGCAGCCCCCCCGGCTGGAACACTGAAGCTTTCTTT.

The CDR3 reads CASSTGTDTQYF. The CDR3 coding sequence is TGTGCCAGTAGTACGGGCACAGATACGCAGTATTTT. This rearrangement joins TRBV19 to TRBJ2-3; D remains unclear. Trimming took 4 bases from V and 1 from J, leaving 3 bases between them. Germline V gene data show CDR1 as LNHDA and CDR2 as SQIVND (reference sequence). The CDR3 length is 12 residues.

This chain's CDR3 is CASSSRLAGVGETQYF. CDR3 DNA sequence: TGTGCCAGCAGTAGTAGACTAGCGGGGGTTGGAGAGACCCAGTACTTC. V usage is TRBV2 and J usage is TRBJ2-5; 12 bases line up with TRBD2. Germline V gene sequence: CDR1 SNHLY, CDR2 FYNNEI. The length of the CDR3 is 16 residues. With V trimmed by 5 bases and J by 4 bases, 8 bases remained unmatched. Based on the CDR3 plus reference TRBV2 and TRBJ2-5, the full variable domain is EPEVTQTPSHQVTQMGQEVILRCVPISNHLYFYWYRQILGQKVEFLVSFYNNEISEKSEIFDDQFSVERPDGSNFTLKIRSTKLEDSAMYFCASSSRLAGVGETQYFGPGTRLLVL.

The J gene is TRBJ1-2, the V gene TRBV19; maybe TRBD1 (6 bases). V was shortened by 7 bases and J by 2 bases, with 14 bases between the two germline ends. CDR1 LNHDA and CDR2 SQIVND come from the germline V gene (reference sequence). This CDR3 is built from 14 residues. The DNA for the CDR3 is TGTGCCAGTACCCCAGGACAGTGGAACTATGGCTACACCTTC. Amino acid sequence: CASTPGQWNYGYTF.

The V and J genes are TRBV19 and TRBJ1-1; D is ambiguous. Germline CDR1 LNHDA, CDR2 SQIVND (reference sequence). The CDR3 has 13 amino acids. V lost 7 bases and J 5 bases, leaving 14 bases between the germline ends. The CDR3 DNA follows: TGTGCCAGTATCCCCGGCCTCAGTACTGAAGCTTTCTTT. Its protein is CASIPGLSTEAFF.

The chain has TRBV3-1 (or the pseudogene TRBV3-2) and TRBJ1-4; D is possibly TRBD1 (6 bases). CDR1 and CDR2 (germline): LGHDT, YNNKEL (reference sequence). Trimming took off 3 bases at V and 6 bases at J, with 11 bases between the two ends. This CDR3 contains 14 residues. The CDR3 DNA reads TGTGCCAGCAGCCATCAAGGGGGGGATGAAAAACTGTTTTTT. This gives the protein CASSHQGGDEKLFF.

This clone was recorded once. The chain links TRBV12-3 or TRBV12-4 to TRBJ2-7; TRBD2 aligns across 9 bases. V gave up 8 bases and J gave up 10 bases; unmatched junction bases: 9. The CDR3 is made up of 12 amino acids. CDR3 DNA: TGTGCCAGCGGGATAGCGGGAGTCGGTCAGTACTTC. As protein: CASGIAGVGQYF.

V gene TRBV18 combines with J gene TRBJ1-2; D is possibly TRBD1 (6 bases). In germline, CDR1 is KGHSH, CDR2 LQKENI. The germline V and J ends were trimmed by 3 bases and 3 bases, with 17 bases remaining between them. This CDR3 comprises 16 residues. In DNA, the CDR3 is TGTGCCAGCTCACCTCGGTCAGGGGACGGAGACTATGGCTACACCTTC. Its protein is CASSPRSGDGDYGYTF.

The rearrangement joins TRBV11-2 to TRBJ2-1; 8 bases are a match to TRBD2. V was pared by 1 base and J by 2 bases, with 4 bases of the junction left unmatched. CDR3 length: 16 residues. Germline V gene sequence: CDR1 SGHAT, CDR2 FQNNGV. The CDR3 protein is CASSLVFSGTYNEQFF. The CDR3 DNA reads as TGTGCCAGCAGCTTAGTGTTTAGCGGGACCTACAATGAGCAGTTCTTC.

The CDR3 here is CASSSTGGRETQYF. CDR3 sequence (DNA): TGTGCCAGCTCATCGACAGGGGGGAGAGAGACCCAGTACTTC. This sequence joins TRBV18 and TRBJ2-5, with 9 nucleotides matching TRBD1. J gave up 4 bases and V 5 bases, and 5 bases lay outside the gene matches. The CDR3 consists of 14 residues. CDR1 is KGHSH, CDR2 LQKENI, per germline. The whole variable domain, remainder taken from reference TRBV18 and TRBJ2-5, is NAGVMQNPRHLVRRRGQEARLRCSPMKGHSHVYWYRQLPEEGLKFMVYLQKENIIDESGMPKERFSAEFPKEGPSILRIQQVVRGDSAAYFCASSSTGGRETQYFGPGTRLLVL.

This chain links TRBV7-9 with TRBJ1-2, with D tentatively TRBD1 (6 bases). In germline, CDR1 is SEHNR, CDR2 FQNEAQ (reference sequence). Deletions cut 4 bases from V and 2 bases from J, with 8 bases between. The CDR3 covers 13 residues. As DNA, the CDR3 is TGTGCCAGCAGCTACACAGGGAACTATGGCTACACCTTC. Translation gives CASSYTGNYGYTF. The whole variable domain, remainder taken from reference TRBV7-9 and TRBJ1-2, is DTGVSQNPRHKITKRGQNVTFRCDPISEHNRLYWYRQTLGQGPEFLTYFQNEAQLEKSRLLSDRFSAERPKGSFSTLEIQRTEQGDSAMYLCASSYTGNYGYTFGSGTRLTVV.

The chain recombines TRBV28 with TRBJ1-2; no clear D gene. This CDR3 is 12 amino acids long. CDR1 is MDHEN and CDR2 is SYDVKM in the germline V gene. V was cut by 3 bases and J by 5 bases, with 7 bases left in between. CDR3 region: CASSFEGYGYTF. The DNA for the CDR3 is TGTGCCAGCAGTTTCGAGGGTTATGGCTACACCTTC.

J is TRBJ2-5 and V is TRBV5-1, with D possibly being TRBD2 (5 bases). The ends were cut back, 0 bases at V and 0 bases at J, with 9 bases in the middle. Germline V lookup: CDR1 SGHRS, CDR2 YFSETQ. The CDR3 contains 15 residues. The CDR3, as DNA: TGCGCCAGCAGCTTGGGAGGGCCGTACCAAGAGACCCAGTACTTC. Its protein is CASSLGGPYQETQYF.

This clone was counted a few times. The chain joins TRBV6-4 to TRBJ2-2; D gene ambiguous. Germline lookup yields CDR1 MRHNA and CDR2 SNTAGT. CDR3 length: 15 amino acids. V lost 2 bases to trimming and J lost 4 bases, with 11 bases between them. The CDR3 coding sequence is TGTGCCAGCAGTGACAGCCACGATGGCACCGGGGAGCTGTTTTTT. Protein sequence: CASSDSHDGTGELFF.

This chain connects TRBV20-1 to TRBJ2-1; D gene uncertain. Trimming pared 6 bases from V and 10 bases from J, leaving 13 bases between. The V gene's germline CDR1 is DFQATT and CDR2 SNEGSKA (reference sequence). The length of the CDR3 is 11 residues. The CDR3 here is CSAGLKLEQFF. Written as DNA, the CDR3 is TGCAGTGCAGGCCTCAAATTAGAGCAGTTCTTC.

The chain uses TRBV6-2 or TRBV6-3 and TRBJ1-2, with 7 nucleotides matching TRBD1. The CDR3 sequence is 17 residues long. The J segment lost 6 bases and the V segment lost 0 bases, leaving 13 bases of the junction unmatched. Germline V gene lookup returns CDR1 MNHEY and CDR2 SVGEGT. CDR3 sequence reads: CASSYSTVTGPLDGYTF. DNA for the CDR3: TGTGCCAGCAGTTACTCGACCGTGACAGGGCCCTTAGATGGCTACACCTTC.

The J gene is TRBJ2-5, the V gene TRBV21-1; the DNA was not compared with TRBD2, the D call given in the table. TRBV21-1 is flagged as a pseudogene. This CDR3 spans 16 amino acids. The CDR3 sequence is CASSKEGGRARETQYF. CDR3 DNA sequence: TGTGCCAGCAGCAAAGAGGGCGGGAGGGCCCGAGAGACCCAGTACTTC.

This chain uses TRBV19 with TRBJ1-3; D unresolved. The V gene's germline CDR1 is LNHDA and CDR2 SQIVND (reference sequence). The V and J ends lost 6 bases and 0 bases respectively, with 12 bases between them. This CDR3 has 15 amino acids. DNA for the CDR3: TGTGCCAGTAGACCCCGGGCCGACTCTGGAAACACCATATATTTT. It is translated as CASRPRADSGNTIYF. The variable domain in full, with the rest retrieved from reference TRBV19 and TRBJ1-3, is DGGITQSPKYLFRKEGQNVTLSCEQNLNHDAMYWYRQDPGQGLRLIYYSQIVNDFQKGDIAEGYSVSREKKESFPLTVTSAQKNPTAFYLCASRPRADSGNTIYFGEGSWLTVV.

This clone was seen a handful of times. The rearrangement joins TRBV6-5 to TRBJ1-3; D ambiguous. The V gene lost 7 bases and the J gene lost 6 bases, with 16 bases spanning the gap. Germline values: CDR1 MNHEY, CDR2 SVGAGI. This CDR3 is built from 14 residues. The chain's CDR3 is CASKRTSTSNTIYF. The CDR3 coding sequence is TGTGCCAGCAAAAGAACATCGACCTCAAACACCATATATTTT.

This chain links TRBV5-4 with TRBJ1-4, with D uncertain. Germline V gene data show CDR1 as SGHNT and CDR2 as YYREEE (reference sequence). Between the trimmed V and J ends, which lost 2 bases and 0 bases, there was a span of 8 bases. The CDR3 contains 15 residues. The DNA for the CDR3 is TGTGCCAGCAGCTTTTCGCTAGCAACTAATGAAAAACTGTTTTTT. Protein product: CASSFSLATNEKLFF. Looking up the rest from reference TRBV5-4 and TRBJ1-4 gives the full variable domain: ETGVTQSPTHLIKTRGQQVTLRCSSQSGHNTVSWYQQALGQGPQFIFQYYREEENGRGNFPPRFSGLQFPNYSSELNVNALELDDSALYLCASSFSLATNEKLFFGSGTQLSVL.

V and J are TRBV5-6 and TRBJ2-7; TRBD1 might be the D (6 bases). V was shortened by 4 bases and J by 5 bases, with 22 bases between the two germline ends. The germline V gene has CDR1 SGHDT and CDR2 YYEEEE. CDR3 length equals 16 residues. CDR3 sequence: CASSPRPLDRKHEQYF. The CDR3 bases are TGTGCCAGCAGCCCAAGGCCGCTCGACAGGAAACACGAGCAGTACTTC.

This chain joins TRBV5-4 and TRBJ2-7; D is uncertain. The CDR3 covers 14 residues. The V end was cut by 2 bases, the J end by 6 bases, with 15 bases between. Germline values: CDR1 SGHNT, CDR2 YYREEE (reference sequence). In DNA, the CDR3 is TGTGCCAGCAGCTTTGCTCTGGGATCGAGCGAGCAGTACTTC. It encodes CASSFALGSSEQYF.

This chain links TRBV19 with TRBJ1-2, with D possibly being TRBD1 (5 bases). This CDR3 has 16 amino acids. With 6 bases removed from V and 4 bases from J, the gap between germline ends came to 21 bases. Germline CDR1 reads LNHDA; CDR2 reads SQIVND (reference sequence). CDR3 amino acids: CASSLGDRDLLYGYTF. The CDR3 DNA sequence: TGTGCCAGTAGCCTAGGTGACCGGGACCTCCTCTATGGCTACACCTTC.

V and J are TRBV28 and TRBJ1-3; D might be TRBD1 (6 bases). The length of the CDR3 is 15 residues. Deletions cut 5 bases from V and 8 bases from J, with 19 bases between. From germline, CDR1 is MDHEN and CDR2 SYDVKM. CDR3 DNA sequence: TGTGCCAGCAGTCCCCAGTCGACAGGAACTCACACCATATATTTT. Its protein is CASSPQSTGTHTIYF.

A note on this clone: The sample contains more than one DNA sequence encoding this CDR3. This sequence joins TRBV12-3 or TRBV12-4 and TRBJ2-5; 8 bases map to TRBD2. Trimming took 6 bases from V and 2 from J; bases not matched to a gene: 2. The CDR3 spans 13 residues. The CDR3 is CASSRGGQETQYF. The CDR3 nucleotides are TGTGCCAGCAGCCGCGGGGGGCAAGAGACCCAGTACTTC.

This sequence joins TRBV2 and TRBJ1-5, with D possibly TRBD1 on 6 matching bases. The germline V gene has CDR1 SNHLY and CDR2 FYNNEI. Trimming took off 5 bases at V and 5 bases at J, with 13 bases between the two ends. This CDR3 spans 14 amino acids. The DNA of the CDR3 is TGTGCCAGCAGTTTCAGGGGAAGAGATCAGCCCCAGCATTTT. Its protein is CASSFRGRDQPQHF.

This chain joins TRBV10-2 and TRBJ2-1; possibly TRBD2 for D (5 bases). Germline V gene sequence: CDR1 WSHSY, CDR2 SAAADI. This CDR3 comprises 14 residues. The germline V and J ends were trimmed by 2 bases and 1 base, with 6 bases remaining between them. This CDR3 reads CASSESGSYNEQFF. In DNA form, the CDR3 reads TGCGCCAGCAGTGAGAGCGGTTCCTACAATGAGCAGTTCTTC.

The V and J genes are TRBV5-1 and TRBJ2-2; 9 nucleotides line up with TRBD2. The CDR3 covers 14 residues. With V trimmed by 2 bases and J by 7 bases, 3 bases remained unmatched. Per germline, CDR1 SGHRS and CDR2 YFSETQ. The DNA of the CDR3 is TGCGCCAGCAGCTTTCAGACTAGCGGCGGGGAGCTGTTTTTT. Protein: CASSFQTSGGELFF.

The V call is TRBV6-5, the J call TRBJ2-7; 14 nucleotides agree with TRBD2. V lost 4 bases to trimming and J lost 5 bases; unmatched junction nucleotides: 1. CDR1 is MNHEY and CDR2 is SVGAGI in the germline V gene. The CDR3 is 14 amino acids. Here the CDR3 reads CASSWGLAGDEQYF. The DNA of the CDR3 is TGTGCCAGCAGTTGGGGACTAGCGGGAGACGAGCAGTACTTC.